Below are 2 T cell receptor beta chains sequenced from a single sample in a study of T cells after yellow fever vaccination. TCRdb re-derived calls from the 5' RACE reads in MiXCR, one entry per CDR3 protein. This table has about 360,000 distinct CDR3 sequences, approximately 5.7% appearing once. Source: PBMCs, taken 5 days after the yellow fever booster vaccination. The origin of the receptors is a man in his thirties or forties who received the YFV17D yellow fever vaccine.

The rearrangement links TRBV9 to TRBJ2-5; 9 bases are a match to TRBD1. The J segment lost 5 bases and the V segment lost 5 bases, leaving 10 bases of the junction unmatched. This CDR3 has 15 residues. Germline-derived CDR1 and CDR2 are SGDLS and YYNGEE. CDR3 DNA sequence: TGTGCCAGCAGTTTCCGGGACAGGGCATTTGAGACCCAGTACTTC. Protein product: CASSFRDRAFETQYF.

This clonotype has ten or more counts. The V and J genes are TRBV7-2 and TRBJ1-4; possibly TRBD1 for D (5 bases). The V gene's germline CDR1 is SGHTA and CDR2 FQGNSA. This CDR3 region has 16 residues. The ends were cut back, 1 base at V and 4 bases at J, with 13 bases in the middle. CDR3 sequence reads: CASSLGLGPFNEKLFF. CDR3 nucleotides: TGTGCCAGCAGCTTAGGGTTGGGACCCTTTAATGAAAAACTGTTTTTT. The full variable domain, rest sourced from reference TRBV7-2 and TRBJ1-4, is GAGVSQSPSNKVTEKGKDVELRCDPISGHTALYWYRQSLGQGLEFLIYFQGNSAPDKSGLPSDRFSAERTGGSVSTLTIQRTQQEDSAVYLCASSLGLGPFNEKLFFGSGTQLSVL.